This T cell receptor (beta chain) emerged from a study of blood T cell repertoires in COVID-19. The protocol was immunoSEQ multiplex PCR, while the TCRdb copy is restricted to in-frame clones and leaves out a portion. The table records approximately 180,000 clones, approximately 90% of them present only once. The germline gives CDR1 SGHTA, CDR2 FQGTGA. The germline V and J ends were trimmed by 0 bases and 9 bases, with 12 bases remaining between them. The CDR3 consists of 14 residues. The chain combines TRBV7-3 with TRBJ2-1; D is uncertain. The clonotype originates from a man in his forties or fifties with acute or convalescent COVID-19. The sample taken for sequencing was peripheral blood. CDR3 nucleotide sequence: TGTGCCAGCAGCTTAACGGCAGATCTTGGTGAGCAGTTCTTC. This encodes CASSLTADLGEQFF. Combining the CDR3 with reference TRBV7-3 and TRBJ2-1 gives the whole variable domain GAGVSQTPSNKVTEKGKYVELRCDPISGHTALYWYRQSLGQGPEFLIYFQGTGAADDSGLPNDRFFAVRPEGSVSTLKIQRTERGDSAVYLCASSLTADLGEQFFGPGTRLTVL.